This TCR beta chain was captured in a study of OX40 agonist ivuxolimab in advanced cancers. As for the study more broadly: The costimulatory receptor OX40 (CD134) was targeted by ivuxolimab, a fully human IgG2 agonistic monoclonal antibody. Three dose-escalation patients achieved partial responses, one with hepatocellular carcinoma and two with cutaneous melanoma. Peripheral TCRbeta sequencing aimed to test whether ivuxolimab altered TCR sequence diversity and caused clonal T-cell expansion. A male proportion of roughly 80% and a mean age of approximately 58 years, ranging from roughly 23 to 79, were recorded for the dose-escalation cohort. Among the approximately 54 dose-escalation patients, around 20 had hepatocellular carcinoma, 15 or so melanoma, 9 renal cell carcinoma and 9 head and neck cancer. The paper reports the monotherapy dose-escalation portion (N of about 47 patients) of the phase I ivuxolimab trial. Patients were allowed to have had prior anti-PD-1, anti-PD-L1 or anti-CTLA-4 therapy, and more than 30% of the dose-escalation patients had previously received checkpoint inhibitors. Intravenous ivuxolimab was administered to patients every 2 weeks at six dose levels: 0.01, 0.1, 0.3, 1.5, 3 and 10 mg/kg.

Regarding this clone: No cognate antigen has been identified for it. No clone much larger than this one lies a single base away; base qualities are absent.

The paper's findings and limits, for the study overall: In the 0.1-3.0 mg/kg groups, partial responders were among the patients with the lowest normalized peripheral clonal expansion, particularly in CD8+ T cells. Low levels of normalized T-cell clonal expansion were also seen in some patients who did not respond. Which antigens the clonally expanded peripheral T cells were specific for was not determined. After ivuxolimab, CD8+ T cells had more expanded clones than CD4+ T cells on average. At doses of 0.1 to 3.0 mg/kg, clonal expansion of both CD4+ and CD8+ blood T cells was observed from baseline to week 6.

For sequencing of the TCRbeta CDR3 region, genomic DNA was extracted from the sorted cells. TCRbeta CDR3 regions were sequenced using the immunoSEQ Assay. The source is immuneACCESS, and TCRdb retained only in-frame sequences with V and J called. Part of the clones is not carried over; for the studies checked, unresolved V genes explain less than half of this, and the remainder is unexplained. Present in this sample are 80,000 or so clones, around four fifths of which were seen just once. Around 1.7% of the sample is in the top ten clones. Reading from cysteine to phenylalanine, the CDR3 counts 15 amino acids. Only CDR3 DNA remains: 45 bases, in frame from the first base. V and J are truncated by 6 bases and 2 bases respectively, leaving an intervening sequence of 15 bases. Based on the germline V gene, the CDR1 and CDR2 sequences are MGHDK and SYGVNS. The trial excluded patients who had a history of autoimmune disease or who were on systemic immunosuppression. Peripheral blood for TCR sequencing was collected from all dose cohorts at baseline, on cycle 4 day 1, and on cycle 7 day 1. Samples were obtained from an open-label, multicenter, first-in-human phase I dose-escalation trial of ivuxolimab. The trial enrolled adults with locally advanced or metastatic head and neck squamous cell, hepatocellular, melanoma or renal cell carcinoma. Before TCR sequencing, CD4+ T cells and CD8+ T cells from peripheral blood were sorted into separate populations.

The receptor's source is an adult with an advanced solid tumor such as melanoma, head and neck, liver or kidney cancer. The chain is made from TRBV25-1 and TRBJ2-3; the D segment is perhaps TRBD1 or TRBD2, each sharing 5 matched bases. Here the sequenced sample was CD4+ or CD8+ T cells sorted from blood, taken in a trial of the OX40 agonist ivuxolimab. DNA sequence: TGTGCCAGCAGACCCTCGACGGGGCCCACAGATACGCAGTATTTT. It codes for CASRPSTGPTDTQYF.